The 6 T cell receptor beta chains below all came from one sample that was sequenced in a study of post-analysis software for immune sequencing data. Prepared TCR beta cDNA libraries contained unique molecular identifiers. TCRdb used MiXCR to reprocess the PCR reads, holding one entry per CDR3 protein. The sample yields a few hundred thousand distinct CDR3 sequences, less than 40% seen once. Their antigens are not known. The study, taken as a whole, reports: With TRBV5-6, TRBV5-1 and TRBV20-1 included, about five TRBV segments were more frequent in patients than in controls.

Source material: blood. These receptors all stem from a girl aged 5 to 17 with multiple sclerosis.

The chain is built from TRBV6-6 and TRBJ2-7; possibly TRBD1 or TRBD2 for D (6 bases each). The V gene's germline CDR1 is MNHNY and CDR2 SVGAGI (reference sequence). This CDR3 is built from 13 residues. Between the trimmed V and J ends, which lost 7 bases and 7 bases, there was a span of 17 bases. The CDR3 DNA reads TGTGCCAGCAACTCTGGGGGGCCAGGAGAGCAGTACTTC. Protein sequence: CASNSGGPGEQYF.

V usage is TRBV5-1 and J usage is TRBJ1-2; D might be TRBD1 (5 bases). With 4 bases removed from V and 2 bases from J, the gap between germline ends came to 9 bases. The CDR3 length is 13 residues. Germline V gene sequence: CDR1 SGHRS, CDR2 YFSETQ. CDR3 region: CASSARDNYGYTF. CDR3 in DNA: TGCGCCAGCAGCGCCCGGGACAACTATGGCTACACCTTC.

With respect to this clonotype: One end of the junction is discordant with germline, which a read error may explain. V and J are TRBV7-3 and TRBJ1-1; TRBD1 is a possible D gene (6 bases). This CDR3 region has 15 residues. Per the germline V gene, CDR1 is SGHTA and CDR2 is FQGTGA. The chain's CDR3 is CAGSPATGGDTEAFF. In nucleotides, the CDR3 is TGTGCCGGCAGCCCCGCGACAGGCGGGGACACTGAAGCTTTCTTT.

The chain joins TRBV27 to TRBJ1-5; D uncertain. V lost 5 bases and J 6 bases, leaving 14 bases between the germline ends. CDR1 and CDR2 (germline): MNHEY, SMNVEV (reference sequence). The CDR3 loop spans 14 amino acids. The CDR3 reads CASSPRNGAQPQHF. The CDR3 nucleotides are TGTGCCAGCAGTCCGCGCAATGGTGCTCAGCCCCAGCATTTT.

The chain joins TRBV20-1 to TRBJ2-2, with 10 positions matching TRBD2. The CDR3 spans 15 residues. Germline CDR1 is DFQATT and CDR2 is SNEGSKA (reference sequence). V trimming: 5 bases; J trimming: 5 bases; junction bases outside the gene matches: 8. In DNA, the CDR3 is TGCAGTGCTCGACTAGCGGGTTGGGTAACCGGGGAGCTGTTTTTT. It codes for CSARLAGWVTGELFF.

V and J are TRBV3-1 and TRBJ2-5; D tentatively reads TRBD1 or TRBD2 (5 bases each). Germline lookup yields CDR1 LGHDT and CDR2 YNNKEL (reference sequence). V lost 0 bases, J lost 3 bases, and 11 bases lay in between. The CDR3 runs 15 residues. CDR3: CASSQDLRDEETQYF. The CDR3 DNA reads as TGTGCCAGCAGCCAAGATCTCCGGGACGAAGAGACCCAGTACTTC.